The 6 T cell receptor beta chains below come from one sample, sequenced in a study of blood T cell repertoires in COVID-19. Clones were read by immunoSEQ multiplex PCR, and TCRdb kept only the in-frame ones, dropping some. The repertoire holds about 33,000 clones, 70% to 85% seen once, with about an eighth in the top ten. Sequencing was performed on peripheral blood. The receptor set was obtained from a human donor in a cohort sampled during active COVID-19.

The CDR3 loop reads CASSTSGGNEKLFF. CDR3 nucleotide sequence: TGTGCCAGCAGCACGTCCGGGGGTAATGAAAAACTGTTTTTT. The rearrangement uses TRBV9 and TRBJ1-4; the D gene is possibly TRBD1 (5 bases). The V end lost 4 bases, the J end lost 4 bases, and 11 bases lay between the germline ends. Per germline, CDR1 SGDLS and CDR2 YYNGEE. This CDR3 has 14 residues.

The chain combines TRBV7-3 with TRBJ1-1; D is unclear. With 0 bases removed from V and 5 bases from J, the gap between germline ends came to 10 bases. Germline V gene sequence: CDR1 SGHTA, CDR2 FQGTGA. This CDR3 comprises 14 residues. CDR3 in DNA: TGTGCCAGCAGCTTAACGGGAGGGATTACTGAAGCTTTCTTT. Protein: CASSLTGGITEAFF.

In this sample, this clone turned up a few times. The V and J genes are TRBV12-5 and TRBJ1-1, with D unclear. Germline V gene lookup returns CDR1 LGHNT and CDR2 FRNRAP. The CDR3 has 13 amino acids. V gave up 0 bases and J gave up 4 bases, with 6 bases separating them. CDR3 bases: TGTGCTAGTGGTTTGGTACGAGGCACTGAAGCTTTCTTT. Its protein is CASGLVRGTEAFF.

The V and J genes are TRBV11-2 and TRBJ1-2, with D perhaps matching TRBD1 (6 bases). CDR1 and CDR2 (germline): SGHAT, FQNNGV. Trimming took 2 bases from V and 4 from J, leaving 8 bases between them. The CDR3 has 13 amino acids. The CDR3 nucleotides are TGTGCCAGCAGCTTACAGGGGATCTATGGCTACACCTTC. This translates into CASSLQGIYGYTF.

This chain joins TRBV9 and TRBJ2-3, with 7 bases identical to TRBD2. The CDR3 has 15 residues. CDR1 is SGDLS and CDR2 is YYNGEE in the germline V gene. With 3 bases clipped from V and 2 bases from J, the junction kept 6 bases outside the gene matches. For the CDR3, the DNA is TGTGCCAGCAGCGACCTGGGGGGGGACACAGATACGCAGTATTTT. Encoded protein: CASSDLGGDTDTQYF.

This clone was detected ten times or more. The chain has TRBV2 and TRBJ2-3; 10 bases are shared with TRBD2. The CDR3 spans 15 residues. V lost 5 bases to trimming and J lost 12 bases; unmatched junction nucleotides: 14. The germline V gene has CDR1 SNHLY and CDR2 FYNNEI. The CDR3 spells CASSRRSGGAAAQYF. The CDR3 nucleotides are TGTGCCAGCAGTCGAAGAAGCGGGGGGGCCGCCGCCCAGTATTTT.